This T cell receptor beta chain was identified in a study of regulatory T cells in long-lasting Graves disease. Broader study findings: Persistent Graves' patients showed reduced TCR diversity versus newly diagnosed patients. Persistent disease samples used TRBV28, TRBJ1-2 and TRBJ2-5 preferentially.

Time point of the sample: newly diagnosed GD, antithyroid drugs for less than 3 months. RNA isolated from PBMCs was used to make the TCR library. The V and J ends lost 3 bases and 3 bases respectively, with 20 bases between them. This CDR3 is 17 amino acids long. Germline values: CDR1 SGHNT, CDR2 YYREEE (reference sequence). Construction of TCR beta libraries relied on iRepertoire HTBI primers and on Arm-PCR targeting CDR3 regions. A single record per CDR3 protein comes from TCRdb applying MiXCR to the multiplex PCR reads. Here the sample spans approximately 460,000 distinct CDR3 sequences, 16% being singletons. Turning to this clonotype: The antigen is undetermined.

These records were also assigned to another study, of T cells in Graves' hyperthyroidism and ophthalmopathy. That study adds: These patients, aged 18 to 65, had recently diagnosed hyperthyroidism lasting under 2 months.

This rearrangement joins TRBV5-4 to TRBJ2-3, with D perhaps TRBD1 (6 bases). The clonotype originates from a woman under 40 with Graves disease. Source: peripheral blood mononuclear cells (PBMCs), taken at new diagnosis, from a patient treated with antithyroid drugs. The CDR3 coding sequence is TGTGCCAGCAGCTCCCGTCCGACAGGCCGTTCTACAGATACGCAGTATTTT. Protein: CASSSRPTGRSTDTQYF.